This T cell receptor (beta chain) was recovered during a study of blood T cell repertoires in COVID-19. Study summary: Italy, Spain and the United States were the sources of the convalescent and acute COVID-19 samples. Sources were T cells, B-cell-depleted T cells, or PBMCs; the material itself was cDNA or gDNA.

The CDR3 loop spans 15 amino acids. CDR1 and CDR2 from the germline V gene are MNHEY and SVGAGI. The ends were cut back, 2 bases at V and 5 bases at J, with 13 bases in the middle. In the original processing: How many nucleated cells were present was estimated from reference gene primer amplification. Data came from immunoSEQ multiplex PCR; TCRdb stores just in-frame clones and leaves some out. That table supplies the V and J calls and clone size; D and trimming were determined from the DNA. Of 300,000 or so clones listed, 80% to 90% were seen once; the top ten hold about 4%. This chain uses TRBV6-5 with TRBJ2-1, with D possibly matching TRBD2 (6 bases). The clonotype originates from a woman aged 35 to 49 with acute or convalescent COVID-19. Sequencing was done on a sample of peripheral blood. This chain's CDR3 is CASSYAGRLDNEQFF. CDR3 coding DNA: TGTGCCAGCAGTTACGCGGGGAGACTAGACAATGAGCAGTTCTTC.